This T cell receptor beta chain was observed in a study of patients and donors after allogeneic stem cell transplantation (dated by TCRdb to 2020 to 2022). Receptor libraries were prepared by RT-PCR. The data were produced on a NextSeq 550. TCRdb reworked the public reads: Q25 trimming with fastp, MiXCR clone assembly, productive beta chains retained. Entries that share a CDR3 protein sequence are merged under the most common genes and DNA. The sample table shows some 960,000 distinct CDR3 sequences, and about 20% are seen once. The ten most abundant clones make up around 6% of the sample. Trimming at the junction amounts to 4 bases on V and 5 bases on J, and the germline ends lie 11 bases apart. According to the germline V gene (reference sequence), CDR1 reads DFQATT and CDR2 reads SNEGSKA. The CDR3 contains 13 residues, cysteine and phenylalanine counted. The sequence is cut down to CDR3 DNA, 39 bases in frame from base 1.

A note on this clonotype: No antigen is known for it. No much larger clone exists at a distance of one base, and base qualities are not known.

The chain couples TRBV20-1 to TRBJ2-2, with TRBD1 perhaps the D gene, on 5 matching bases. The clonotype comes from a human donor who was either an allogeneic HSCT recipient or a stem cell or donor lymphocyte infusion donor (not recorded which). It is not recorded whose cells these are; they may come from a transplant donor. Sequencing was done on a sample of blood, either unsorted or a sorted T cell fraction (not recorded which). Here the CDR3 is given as CSAIKQETGELFF. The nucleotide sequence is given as TGCAGTGCTATAAAACAGGAGACCGGGGAGCTGTTTTTT.